This TCR beta chain comes out of a study of blood T cells in healthy people across ages. This CDR3 comprises 13 residues. Per the germline V gene, CDR1 is SGHTA and CDR2 is FQGTGA. V lost 5 bases to trimming and J lost 2 bases, with 8 bases between them. For the second PCR, which ran for roughly 6 to 12 cycles, a sample-barcoded 5' primer and a J-beta primer mix were used. In TCRdb, the 5' RACE reads were re-called with MiXCR into one record per CDR3 protein. The sample holds about 780,000 distinct CDR3 sequences; around 62% are singletons and the top ten take roughly a quarter. The chain is built from TRBV7-3 and TRBJ2-3; D remains unclear. The source of this sequence is a young man in good health. Sequenced input: blood. In DNA form, the CDR3 reads TGTGCCAGCAGCCCAAGACTCACAGATACGCAGTATTTT. Its protein product is CASSPRLTDTQYF.